This T cell receptor (beta chain) derives from a study of shared clonotypes between healthy human individuals. General study points: Naive subsets generally had larger estimated richness than memory subsets.

Running of the assay took place at deep level. Assay used: immunoSEQ multiplex PCR; TCRdb lists only in-frame clones, some missing. Found here are 2 million to 2.5 million clones, approximately 95% of them singletons; the top ten hold around 0.13%. In regard to this clone: Its antigen is not known.

Sequenced material: naive CD4+ T cells sorted from blood. The subset denotes: CD45RA+ positively selected. The source of this sequence is a man younger than 30 in good health.

The CDR3 loop reads CASSLGTGTGEFRTRDEQFF. Here the CDR3 DNA reads TGCGCCAGCAGCTTGGGGACCGGGACAGGGGAGTTTAGGACACGCGATGAGCAGTTCTTC. The rearrangement joins TRBV5-1 to TRBJ2-1, with TRBD1 matching over 10 bases. After removal of 0 bases from V and 8 bases from J, the junction contained 20 bases not matched to a gene. From germline, CDR1 is SGHRS and CDR2 YFSETQ. This CDR3 has 20 residues.